The rows below give T cell receptor beta chains drawn from one sample of a study of control samples from healthy donors and cancer patients. TCRdb's copy holds only in-frame clones and misses some; the assay was immunoSEQ multiplex PCR. The sample includes 71,000 or so clones, over 85% seen only once; the top ten take approximately 18%. The sequenced sample consisted of PBMCs. The receptor source for this set is a man between 60 and 70 years old with lung cancer. The CDR3 runs from the conserved cysteine through the conserved F or W. D genes are given only for firm matches. Expanded clones get a size class; other rows say once, few or many, or leave the size out.

>.|.|TRBJ2-3|TRBV11-3
TGTGCCAGCAGTACCGTGACAGATACGCAGTATTTT
CASSTVTDTQYF
>TRBD2|.|TRBJ2-5|TRBV5-4
TGTGCCAGCAGCCCATCTAGCGGGGGCCCTGAAGAGACCCAGTACTTC
CASSPSSGGPEETQYF
>TRBD2|.|TRBJ2-1|TRBV9
TGTGCCAGCAGCGTAGGGAGTAGCGGGTCTTTGTTCTTC
CASSVGSSGSLFF
>TRBD1|.|TRBJ1-2|TRBV18
TGTGCCAGCTCACTTCTGGGGGGAGGACAGGCCTATGGCTACACCTTC
CASSLLGGGQAYGYTF
>TRBD2|few|TRBJ2-2|TRBV27
TGTGCCAGCAGTTCACAAACGCGGGGGGGCCGGACCGGGGAGCTGTTTTTT
CASSSQTRGGRTGELFF
>.|.|TRBJ2-3|TRBV30
TGTGCCTGGAGTCCCGGGGTAATCACAGATACGCAGTATTTT
CAWSPGVITDTQYF
>.|.|TRBJ1-4|TRBV5-4
TGTGCCAGCAGCTTGGCCGGGACATATACTAATGAAAAACTGTTTTTT
CASSLAGTYTNEKLFF
>.|.|TRBJ1-1|TRBV18
TGTGCCAGCCGTGGGGCGAGGACTGAAGCTTTCTTT
CASRGARTEAFF
>.|once|TRBJ2-2|TRBV3-1/TRBV3-2
TGTGCCAGCAGACTCTTAGCGGAGTACACCGGGGAGCTGTTTTTT
CASRLLAEYTGELFF
>TRBD1|.|TRBJ2-2|TRBV30
TGTGCCTGGACCCGGGACAGGGTGGACACCGGGGAGCTGTTTTTT
CAWTRDRVDTGELFF
>.|.|TRBJ1-5|TRBV6-5
TGTGCCAGCAGCCCGGACCCTAATCAGCCCCAGCATTTT
CASSPDPNQPQHF
>.|.|TRBJ1-2|TRBV30
TGTGCCTGGACCAACGTGGGGGGCTACACCTTC
CAWTNVGGYTF
>.|.|TRBJ1-1|TRBV3-1/TRBV3-2
TGTGCCAGCAGCCACGTGGGGGGAGACACTGAAGCTTTCTTT
CASSHVGGDTEAFF
>TRBD1|.|TRBJ2-5|TRBV24-1
TGTGCCACCAGTGATTGGGACAGCCAAGAGACCCAGTACTTC
CATSDWDSQETQYF
>.|.|TRBJ1-1|TRBV5-1
TGCGCCAGCACCTATTTTGGGTGGGATACCATGAACACTGAAGCTTTCTTT
CASTYFGWDTMNTEAFF
>.|.|TRBJ2-3|TRBV5-1
TGCGCCAGCAGCTTGGTCGCGGACGGTAGAGGAGATACGCAGTATTTT
CASSLVADGRGDTQYF
>TRBD2|.|TRBJ2-5|TRBV5-8
TGTGCCAGCAGCTTGGGGACTAGCGGTTTACAAGAGACCCAGTACTTC
CASSLGTSGLQETQYF
>.|.|TRBJ2-3|TRBV5-1
TGCGCCAGCAGCTGGCCCGGCAGGGAAGATACGCAGTATTTT
CASSWPGREDTQYF
>TRBD1|once|TRBJ2-5|TRBV12-3/TRBV12-4
TGTGCCAGCAGTTTTAGTCCGGGACAGGGAAAGTACTTC
CASSFSPGQGKYF